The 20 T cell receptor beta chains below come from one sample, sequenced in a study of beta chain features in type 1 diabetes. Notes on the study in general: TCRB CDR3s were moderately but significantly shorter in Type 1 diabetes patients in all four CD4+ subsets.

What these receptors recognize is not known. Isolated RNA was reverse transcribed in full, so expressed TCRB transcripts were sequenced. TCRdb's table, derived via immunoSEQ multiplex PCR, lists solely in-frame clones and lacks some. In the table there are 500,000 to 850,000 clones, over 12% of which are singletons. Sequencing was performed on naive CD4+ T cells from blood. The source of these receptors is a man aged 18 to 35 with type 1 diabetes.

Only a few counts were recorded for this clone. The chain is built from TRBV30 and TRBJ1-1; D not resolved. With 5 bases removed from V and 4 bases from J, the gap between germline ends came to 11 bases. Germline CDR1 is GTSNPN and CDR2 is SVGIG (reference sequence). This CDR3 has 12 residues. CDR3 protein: CAWSQWGTEAFF. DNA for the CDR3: TGTGCCTGGTCCCAGTGGGGCACTGAAGCTTTCTTT. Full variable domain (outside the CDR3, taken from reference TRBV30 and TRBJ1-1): SQTIHQWPATLVQPVGSPLSLECTVEGTSNPNLYWYRQAAGRGLQLLFYSVGIGQISSEVPQNLSASRPQDRQFILSSKKLLLSDSGFYLCAWSQWGTEAFFGQGTRLTVV.

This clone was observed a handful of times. The CDR3: CASSSDRGKNQPQHF. The CDR3 nucleotides are TGTGCCAGCAGTTCGGACAGGGGGAAGAATCAGCCCCAGCATTTT. The gene calls are TRBV5-6 and TRBJ1-5, with 10 bases identical to TRBD1. J gave up 4 bases and V 5 bases, and 6 bases lay outside the gene matches. CDR1 and CDR2 (germline): SGHDT, YYEEEE. The CDR3 has 15 residues.

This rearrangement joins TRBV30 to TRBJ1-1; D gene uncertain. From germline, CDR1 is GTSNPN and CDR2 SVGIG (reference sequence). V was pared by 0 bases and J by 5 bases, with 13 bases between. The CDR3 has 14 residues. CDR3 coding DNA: TGTGCCTGGAGTGTATCCCCGGCAGGTACTGAAGCTTTCTTT. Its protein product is CAWSVSPAGTEAFF.

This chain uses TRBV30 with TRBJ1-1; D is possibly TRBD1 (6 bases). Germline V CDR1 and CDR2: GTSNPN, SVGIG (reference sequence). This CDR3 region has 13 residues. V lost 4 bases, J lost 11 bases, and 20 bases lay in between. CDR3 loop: CAWIKQGRVNAFF. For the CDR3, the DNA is TGTGCCTGGATCAAACAGGGACGGGTGAACGCTTTCTTT. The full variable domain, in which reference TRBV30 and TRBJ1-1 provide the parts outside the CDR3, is SQTIHQWPATLVQPVGSPLSLECTVEGTSNPNLYWYRQAAGRGLQLLFYSVGIGQISSEVPQNLSASRPQDRQFILSSKKLLLSDSGFYLCAWIKQGRVNAFFGQGTRLTVV.

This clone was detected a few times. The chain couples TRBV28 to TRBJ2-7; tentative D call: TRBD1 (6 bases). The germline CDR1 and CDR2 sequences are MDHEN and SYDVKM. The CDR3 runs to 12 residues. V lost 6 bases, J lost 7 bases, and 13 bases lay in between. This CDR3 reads CASRTGGFEQYF. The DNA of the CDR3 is TGTGCCAGCAGGACAGGAGGTTTTGAGCAGTACTTC.

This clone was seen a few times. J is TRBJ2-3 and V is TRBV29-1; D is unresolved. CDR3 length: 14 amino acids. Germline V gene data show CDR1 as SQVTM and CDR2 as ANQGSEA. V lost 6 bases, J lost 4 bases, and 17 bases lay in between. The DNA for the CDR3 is TGCAGCGTAAACCCGGGCGGCGGAGCAGATACGCAGTATTTT. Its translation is CSVNPGGGADTQYF.

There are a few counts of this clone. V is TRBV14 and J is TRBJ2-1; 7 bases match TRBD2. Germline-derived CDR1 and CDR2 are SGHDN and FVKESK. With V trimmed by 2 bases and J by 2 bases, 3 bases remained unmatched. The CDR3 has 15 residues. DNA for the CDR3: TGTGCCAGCAGCCAACCGGGGGGAGCCTACAATGAGCAGTTCTTC. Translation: CASSQPGGAYNEQFF.

CDR3 loop: CASSRRDRSFNEQFF. In DNA form, the CDR3 reads TGTGCCAGCTCACGTCGGGACAGGAGCTTCAATGAGCAGTTCTTC. The V gene is TRBV18, the J gene TRBJ2-1, with TRBD1 identical over 8 bases. Germline-derived CDR1 and CDR2 are KGHSH and LQKENI. CDR3 length: 15 residues. The V gene end was trimmed by 4 bases and the J gene end by 6 bases; junction bases not matched to a gene: 8.

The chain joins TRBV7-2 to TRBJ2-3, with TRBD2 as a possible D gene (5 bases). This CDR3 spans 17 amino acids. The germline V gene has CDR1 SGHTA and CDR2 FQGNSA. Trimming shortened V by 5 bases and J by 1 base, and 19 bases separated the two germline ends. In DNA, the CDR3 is TGTGCCAGCAGCCTCTCCTGGGTGGGTAGCGGCACAGATACGCAGTATTTT. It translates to CASSLSWVGSGTDTQYF.

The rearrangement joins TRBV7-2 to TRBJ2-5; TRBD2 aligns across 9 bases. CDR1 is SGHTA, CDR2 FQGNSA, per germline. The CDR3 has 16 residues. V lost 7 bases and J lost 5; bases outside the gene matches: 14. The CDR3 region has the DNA TGTGCCAGCAAACCGAGGGGCCTAGCGGGACTGGAGACCCAGTACTTC. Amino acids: CASKPRGLAGLETQYF.

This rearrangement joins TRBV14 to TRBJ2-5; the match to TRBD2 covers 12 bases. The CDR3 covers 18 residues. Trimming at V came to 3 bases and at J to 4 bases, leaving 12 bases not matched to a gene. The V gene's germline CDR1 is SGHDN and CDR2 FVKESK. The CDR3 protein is CASSHILAGGPGGETQYF. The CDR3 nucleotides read TGTGCCAGCAGCCATATCCTAGCGGGAGGGCCAGGTGGAGAGACCCAGTACTTC.

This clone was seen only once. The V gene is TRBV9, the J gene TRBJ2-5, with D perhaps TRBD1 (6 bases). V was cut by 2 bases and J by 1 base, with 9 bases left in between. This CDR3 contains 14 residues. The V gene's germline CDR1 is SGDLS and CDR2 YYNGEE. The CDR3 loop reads CASSVGQFQETQYF. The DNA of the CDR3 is TGTGCCAGCAGCGTCGGACAGTTCCAAGAGACCCAGTACTTC.

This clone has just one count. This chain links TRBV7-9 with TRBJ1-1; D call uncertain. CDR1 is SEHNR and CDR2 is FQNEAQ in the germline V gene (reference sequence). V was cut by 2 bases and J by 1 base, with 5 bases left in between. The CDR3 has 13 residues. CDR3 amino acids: CASSLRGNTEAFF. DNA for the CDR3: TGTGCCAGCAGCTTACGGGGGAACACTGAAGCTTTCTTT.

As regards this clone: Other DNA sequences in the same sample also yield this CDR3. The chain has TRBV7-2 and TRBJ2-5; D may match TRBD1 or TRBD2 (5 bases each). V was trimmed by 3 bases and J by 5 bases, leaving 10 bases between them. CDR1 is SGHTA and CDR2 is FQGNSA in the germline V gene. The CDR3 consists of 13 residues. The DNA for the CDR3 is TGTGCCAGCAGCTTCGCCGGGGCCGAGACCCAGTACTTC. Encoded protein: CASSFAGAETQYF.

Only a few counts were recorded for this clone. In nucleotides, the CDR3 is TGTGCCAGCAGCTCGGGCTCACTCGGGGAGCTGTTTTTT. This codes for CASSSGSLGELFF. V gene TRBV7-9 combines with J gene TRBJ2-2, with D unclear. Trimming removed 4 bases from V and 7 bases from J, with 10 bases in between. The CDR3 totals 13 residues. Germline CDR1 and CDR2: SEHNR and FQNEAQ (reference sequence). Full variable domain (rest looked up from reference TRBV7-9 and TRBJ2-2): DTGVSQNPRHKITKRGQNVTFRCDPISEHNRLYWYRQTLGQGPEFLTYFQNEAQLEKSRLLSDRFSAERPKGSFSTLEIQRTEQGDSAMYLCASSSGSLGELFFGEGSRLTVL.

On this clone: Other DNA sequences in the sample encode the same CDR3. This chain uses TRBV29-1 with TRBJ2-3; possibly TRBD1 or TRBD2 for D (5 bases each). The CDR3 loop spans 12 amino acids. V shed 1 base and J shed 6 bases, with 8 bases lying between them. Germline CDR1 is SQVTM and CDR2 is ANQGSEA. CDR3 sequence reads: CSVEAGTDTQYF. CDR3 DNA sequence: TGCAGCGTTGAAGCGGGGACGGATACGCAGTATTTT.

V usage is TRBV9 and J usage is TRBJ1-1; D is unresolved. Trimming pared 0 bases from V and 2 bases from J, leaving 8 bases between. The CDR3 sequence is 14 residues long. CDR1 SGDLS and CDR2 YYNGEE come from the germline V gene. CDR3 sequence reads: CASSVGQRNTEAFF. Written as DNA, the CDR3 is TGTGCCAGCAGCGTAGGGCAAAGAAACACTGAAGCTTTCTTT.

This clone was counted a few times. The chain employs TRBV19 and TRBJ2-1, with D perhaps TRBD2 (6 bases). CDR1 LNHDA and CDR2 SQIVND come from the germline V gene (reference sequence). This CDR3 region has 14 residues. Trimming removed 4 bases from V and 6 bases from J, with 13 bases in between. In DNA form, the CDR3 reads TGTGCCAGTAGTACCTCCCCCGGGGGCAATGAGCAGTTCTTC. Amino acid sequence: CASSTSPGGNEQFF.

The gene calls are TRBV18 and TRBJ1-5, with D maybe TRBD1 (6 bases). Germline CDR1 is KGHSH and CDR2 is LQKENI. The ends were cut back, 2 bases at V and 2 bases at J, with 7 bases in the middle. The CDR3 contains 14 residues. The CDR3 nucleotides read TGTGCCAGCTCACCAAACAGGGGCAATCAGCCCCAGCATTTT. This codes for CASSPNRGNQPQHF.

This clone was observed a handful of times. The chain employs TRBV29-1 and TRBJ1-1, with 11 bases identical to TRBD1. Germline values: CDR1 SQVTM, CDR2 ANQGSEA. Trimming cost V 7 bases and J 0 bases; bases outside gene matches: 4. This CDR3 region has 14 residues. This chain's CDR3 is CSARTGGMNTEAFF. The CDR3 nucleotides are TGCAGCGCCCGGACAGGGGGCATGAACACTGAAGCTTTCTTT.